This note documents a single TCR beta chain sequence. The length of the CDR3 is 14 residues. Germline V gives CDR1 SGHTA, CDR2 FQGNSA. V was clipped by 0 bases and J by 3 bases, with 5 bases between them. Per the study methods: Amplifying reference gene primers gave estimates of nucleated cell counts. The method was immunoSEQ multiplex PCR; TCRdb's version includes in-frame clones alone and lacks a portion of them. The DNA was the basis for D and trimming; V, J and clone size are from that table. The data contain about 85,000 clones, about 80% of them singletons. This entry comes from a study of blood T cell repertoires in COVID-19. As for the study in general: There were acute and convalescent COVID-19 samples, and they came from the United States, Italy and Spain. The analysed material was cDNA or gDNA that came from T cells, B-cell-depleted T cells, or PBMCs.

The specimen sequenced was peripheral blood. The receptor was derived from a man between 60 and 70 years old with acute or convalescent COVID-19. The rearrangement links TRBV7-2 to TRBJ1-4; D uncertain. CDR3 region: CASSLAQANEKLFF. The CDR3 DNA sequence: TGTGCCAGCAGCTTAGCTCAGGCTAATGAAAAACTGTTTTTT.